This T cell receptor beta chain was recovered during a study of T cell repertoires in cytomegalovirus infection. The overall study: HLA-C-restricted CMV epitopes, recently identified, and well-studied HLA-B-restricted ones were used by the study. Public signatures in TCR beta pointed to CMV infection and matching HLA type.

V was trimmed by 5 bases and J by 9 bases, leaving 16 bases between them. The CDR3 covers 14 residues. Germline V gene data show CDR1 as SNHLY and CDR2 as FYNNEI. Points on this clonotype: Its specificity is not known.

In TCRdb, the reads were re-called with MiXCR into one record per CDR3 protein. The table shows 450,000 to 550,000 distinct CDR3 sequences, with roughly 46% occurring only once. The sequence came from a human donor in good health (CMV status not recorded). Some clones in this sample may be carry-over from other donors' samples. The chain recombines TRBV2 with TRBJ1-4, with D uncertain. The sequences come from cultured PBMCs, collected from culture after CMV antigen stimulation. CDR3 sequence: CASSPPGSAQKLFF. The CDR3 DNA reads TGTGCCAGCAGTCCTCCGGGGTCGGCGCAAAAACTGTTTTTT.